This is a list of T cell receptor beta chains from one sample in a study of cytotoxic CD8 clonotypes in ibrutinib-treated CLL. The repertoire was sequenced with immunoSEQ multiplex PCR; TCRdb's copy has only in-frame clones and lacks some. The data show about 21,000 clones, with under 80% seen just once and roughly 24% held by the top ten. The input for sequencing was PBMCs, taken before ibrutinib treatment. Every receptor here comes from a human donor with chronic lymphocytic leukemia. The CDR3 runs from the conserved cysteine through the conserved F or W. D genes are given only for firm matches. The size of a clone is reported for some rows only, either as once, few or many, or as a class for expanded clones.

j_call clone_size d_call v_call cdr3_aa cdr3_nt
TRBJ2-1 . . TRBV25-1 CASSERPNSEQFF TGTGCCAGCAGTGAACGACCCAATAGTGAGCAGTTCTTC
TRBJ2-5 few . TRBV7-9 CASSLVAQEETQYF TGTGCCAGCAGCTTAGTAGCACAGGAAGAGACCCAGTACTTC
TRBJ2-1 once . TRBV12-5 CASGLGQANGGEQFF TGTGCTAGTGGTTTGGGACAGGCCAATGGGGGTGAGCAGTTCTTC
TRBJ2-1 . TRBD2 TRBV7-6 CASSSSSGRNEQFF TGTGCCAGCAGCTCCTCTAGCGGGAGAAATGAGCAGTTCTTC
TRBJ1-3 . . TRBV27 CASSVGRGGNTIYF TGTGCCAGCAGTGTCGGCAGGGGTGGAAACACCATATATTTT
TRBJ2-3 . . TRBV5-1 CASSPTDGWSPDTQYF TGCGCCAGCAGCCCAACGGACGGGTGGTCCCCAGATACGCAGTATTTT
TRBJ2-2 few . TRBV12-2 CASRYFDLQTPGELFF TGTGCAAGTCGCTACTTCGACTTGCAGACACCGGGGGAGCTGTTTTTT
TRBJ2-7 . . TRBV25-1 CASSALGYEQYF TGTGCCAGCAGTGCCTTAGGCTACGAGCAGTACTTC
TRBJ1-5 . . TRBV9 CASTPGDSNQPQHF TGTGCCAGCACTCCAGGGGACAGCAATCAGCCCCAGCATTTT
TRBJ2-7 . . TRBV5-4 CASSLGGPSLGEQYF TGTGCCAGCAGCCTGGGGGGGCCTAGTTTGGGCGAGCAGTACTTC
TRBJ2-2 . TRBD2 TRBV7-6 CASSPVRREGWTGELFF TGTGCCAGCAGCCCCGTTAGGCGGGAGGGGTGGACCGGGGAGCTGTTTTTT
TRBJ2-1 few TRBD2 TRBV4-1 CASSQDPAGLAAGRNEQFF TGCGCCAGCAGCCAAGATCCGGCAGGACTAGCAGCCGGACGAAATGAGCAGTTCTTC
TRBJ1-1 . TRBD1 TRBV19 CASDRGVGTEAFF TGTGCCAGTGACAGGGGGGTTGGGACTGAAGCTTTCTTT
TRBJ1-4 . TRBD1 TRBV29-1 CSVVGGQDEKLFF TGCAGCGTTGTAGGGGGACAGGATGAAAAACTGTTTTTT
TRBJ2-7 . TRBD2 TRBV7-2 CASSFRTSGRTTYEQYF TGTGCCAGCAGCTTTAGGACTAGCGGGAGGACTACCTACGAGCAGTACTTC
TRBJ2-3 . . TRBV2 CASSPFHRAFRTDTQYF TGTGCCAGCAGTCCCTTCCACAGGGCTTTTCGTACAGATACGCAGTATTTT
TRBJ2-7 . . TRBV28 CASSLALGTYEQYF TGTGCCAGCAGTTTGGCGCTCGGGACCTACGAGCAGTACTTC
TRBJ2-1 . . TRBV19 CASADRRYNEQFF TGTGCCAGCGCCGACAGGCGCTACAATGAGCAGTTCTTC
TRBJ2-5 . . TRBV18 CASSPTAWGETETQYF TGTGCCAGCTCACCTACCGCGTGGGGGGAGACGGAGACCCAGTACTTC
TRBJ1-5 . . TRBV30 CAWSLVAGPNQPQHF TGTGCCTGGAGTCTCGTCGCAGGGCCCAATCAGCCCCAGCATTTT
TRBJ2-3 few . TRBV2 CASRASGEDTQYF TGTGCCAGCAGGGCGTCTGGCGAAGATACGCAGTATTTT
TRBJ1-1 once . TRBV28 CASTKGLNTEAFF TGTGCCAGCACCAAAGGGTTGAACACTGAAGCTTTCTTT